Reported below is one T cell receptor (beta chain). This clone was counted between two and nine times. It has no known antigen specificity. No much larger clone is present one base from it, and per-base qualities are unavailable. This sample is drawn from a study of CD8+ T cells in alopecia areata (dated by TCRdb to the late 2010s). Regarding the complete study: Treated patients were enrolled in an open-label pilot trial of oral tofacitinib, 5 to 10 mg twice daily, for moderate-to-severe alopecia areata. Scalp clonality was compared across normal scalp (n=4), patchy alopecia areata scalp (n=8), and alopecia totalis/universalis scalp (n=8). For the treated patients, the SALT score, which quantifies what percentage of scalp surface area is affected, served as the measure of disease severity. To study T cell clonal expansion in alopecia areata, the researchers applied high-throughput TCRbeta sequencing to both the C3H/HeJ mouse model and human patients. Patients on tofacitinib were biopsied at baseline and after 4 and 24 weeks of treatment, and several of the patients also had a later scalp biopsy. RNA was obtained with the PAXgene miRNA kit for fixed scalp, the miRNeasy kit for PBMCs, and the RNeasy kit for mouse skin. Tofacitinib was administered for 6 to 18 months, and 6 months of follow-up off drug were then conducted to assess delayed response and recurrence. Amplification of TCRbeta CDR3 regions was done by immunoSEQ multiplex PCR using 35 Vbeta forward primers and 13 Jbeta reverse primers. Human TCRbeta sequencing covered scalp tissue and sorted CD4+ and CD8+ peripheral blood T cells from patchy and totalis/universalis alopecia areata patients and healthy controls. What the authors observed across the whole study: Compared with normal scalp, lesional scalp, particularly in alopecia totalis/universalis, had higher clonality and more expanded CD8+ clones, which suggests antigenic drive. Because the treated cohort was small and had only one nonresponder, larger studies are needed to examine links between baseline CD8+ expansion and response. Resident alphabeta T cells in normal human skin are also sequenced, complicating scalp TCR repertoire analysis, unlike mouse skin dominated by gammadelta T cells. TCR sequences shared between patients were less clear than in mice, possibly partly because of HLA diversity in the patient population. Many expanded lesional clones were found to persist in scalp and blood during tofacitinib treatment, and relapse after treatment cessation may be partly explained by this persistence. Tofacitinib significantly decreased scalp clonality and the number of expanded CD8+ clones among the top 100 scalp clones.

From a lookup of the germline V gene, CDR1 and CDR2 are SQVTM and ANQGSEA. The CDR3 holds 13 amino acids from the cysteine to the phenylalanine. Of the read, only the CDR3 DNA is kept; its 39 bases are in frame from base 1. Deletion took 0 bases off V and 7 bases off J, with a span of 13 bases between the germline ends. The sample's time point label, decoded: 4 weeks on oral tofacitinib. The meaning of the sample's treatment or condition label: oral pan-JAK inhibitor, 5-10 mg twice daily. Lesional scalp punch biopsies and peripheral blood were collected from alopecia areata patients. PBMCs were isolated by density centrifugation and stained for CD3, CD4 and CD8, and CD4+ and CD8+ T cells were sorted on a FACSAria. Receptors were amplified or captured by the immunoSEQ multiplex PCR assay. To provide template for TCR sequencing, every sample had RNA extracted and reverse transcribed into cDNA. First-strand cDNA was synthesized with SuperScript III using a 2:1 mix of oligo-dT and random hexamers. A synthetic immune receptor repertoire was used to measure amplification bias, and any remaining bias was corrected computationally. The authors' analysis ran thus. After raw reads were preprocessed to remove errors, the CDR3 was defined following IMGT conventions as running from the conserved cysteine to phenylalanine. To get clonality, Shannon entropy was normalized by log2 of the number of productive unique TCRs and the result was subtracted from 1. Scalp TCRbeta sequences were cross-referenced with sorted blood CD4 and CD8 repertoires so that the CD4 or CD8 identity of scalp clones could be inferred. Drawn from immuneACCESS, this table holds only the in-frame rearrangements with V and J called that TCRdb kept. Clones are partly lost; checked studies trace under half to an unresolved V gene and leave the rest unexplained. V and J calls and clone size come straight from that table; D and trimming were deduced from the DNA. In this sample the table shows more than 95,000 clones, 61% of which occur a single time. The ten biggest clones cover 5.7% of the sample.

This TCR was sampled from a human donor with alopecia areata. The V and J segments used are TRBV29-1 and TRBJ2-7; the D call could be TRBD1 or TRBD2, with each sharing 6 bases. The input for sequencing was CD4+ T cells sorted from blood, taken at week 4, from a patient treated with tofacitinib. The nucleotide sequence reads TGCAGCGTTGAAGATAACAGGGCGGGAGAGCAGTACTTC. Translation gives CSVEDNRAGEQYF.